This TCR beta chain was sequenced for a study of T cells in Graves' hyperthyroidism and ophthalmopathy. This clonotype showed up just a few times. Its antigen is unidentified. RNA transcripts served as the template for amplifying TCR beta CDR3 regions. HTBI primers drove first-round RT-PCR of the TCR CDR3. Each CDR3 protein gets one entry after TCRdb re-called the multiplex PCR reads with MiXCR. The sample yields approximately 380,000 distinct CDR3 sequences, about 19% seen once. Whole-study results and caveats: Blood also contained most expanded thyroid clonotypes above 0.001.

The CDR3 has 18 amino acids. Per germline, CDR1 LNHDA and CDR2 SQIVND (reference sequence). V lost 5 bases, J lost 7 bases, and 26 bases lay in between. The sequence derives from a woman aged 18-29 years with Graves' hyperthyroidism. The sample was blood. The chain carries TRBV19 and TRBJ2-2; D possibly uses TRBD1 or TRBD2 (6 bases each). The CDR3 loop reads CASSSPAGGGLMNGELFF. DNA for the CDR3: TGTGCCAGTAGTTCCCCGGCCGGTGGGGGGCTAATGAACGGGGAGCTGTTTTTT.